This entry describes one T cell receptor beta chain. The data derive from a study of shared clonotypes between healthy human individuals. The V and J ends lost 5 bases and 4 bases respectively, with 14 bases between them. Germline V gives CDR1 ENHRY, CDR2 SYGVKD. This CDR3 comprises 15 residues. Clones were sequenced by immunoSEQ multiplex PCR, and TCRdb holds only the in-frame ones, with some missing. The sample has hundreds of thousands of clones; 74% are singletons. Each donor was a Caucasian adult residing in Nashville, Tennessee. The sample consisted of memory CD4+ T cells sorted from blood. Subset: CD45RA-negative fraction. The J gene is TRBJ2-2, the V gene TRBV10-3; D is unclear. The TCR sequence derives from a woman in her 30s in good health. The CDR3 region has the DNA TGTGCCATCAGTAATACCGGGCCCCTCACCGGGGAGCTGTTTTTT. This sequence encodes CAISNTGPLTGELFF.